This TCR beta chain was sequenced during a study of long-term antiretroviral therapy in people with HIV. Findings and limits, study-wide: Pre-ART clonal expansion yielded clones that dominated the repertoire at all time points. Viral resistance, ART adherence and therapy changes all lacked available data. Relative to transplant donor controls, diversity remained lower despite increasing after ART.

To note about this clone: The antigen remains unidentified.

This CDR3 is built from 16 residues. Germline V lookup: CDR1 MNHNS, CDR2 SASEGT. V shed 3 bases, J shed 5 bases, and the junction held 9 bases outside the gene matches. Sequencing used immunoSEQ v3.0 at survey level. The data were produced by immunoSEQ multiplex PCR, yet TCRdb's version contains in-frame clones alone and is incomplete. The sample lists approximately 35,000 clones, approximately 83% occurring once. The cryopreserved samples used held roughly 0.95-10 million PBMC prior to extraction of DNA. The chain uses TRBV6-1 and TRBJ2-7, with 11 bases lining up with TRBD2. This receptor was identified in a man aged 18 to 35 with HIV. Sequencing was performed on unsorted PBMCs, taken 2.2 years after starting antiretroviral therapy. CDR3 bases: TGTGCCAGCAGTGAGAAACTAGCGGGAGTACGAAACGAGCAGTACTTC. This gives the protein CASSEKLAGVRNEQYF.